The T cell receptor (beta chain) under discussion was sequenced for a study of T cell responses to AZD1222 COVID-19 vaccine. TCRdb's copy holds only in-frame clones and misses some; the assay was immunoSEQ multiplex PCR. In the table there are 150,000 to 200,000 clones, 80% to 95% of which are singletons. The V gene end was trimmed by 6 bases and the J gene end by 7 bases; junction bases not matched to a gene: 7. Germline assignment: CDR1 KGHSH and CDR2 LQKENI. The CDR3 runs 14 residues. The sequence was obtained from an adult in good health. This chain joins TRBV18 and TRBJ1-4; 8 nucleotides line up with TRBD1. The sample in question was peripheral blood, obtained on day 0 of AZD1222 vaccination. In nucleotides, the CDR3 is TGTGCCAGCTCCCCCCAGGGGGCTGGTGAAAAACTGTTTTTT. Amino acid sequence: CASSPQGAGEKLFF.